The 17 T cell receptor beta chains listed next were all sequenced from one sample in a study of cytomegalovirus exposure and HLA in healthy donors. PCR used 60 Vbeta primers and 13 Jbeta primers. This table comes from immunoSEQ multiplex PCR, and its TCRdb copy is limited to in-frame clones, with some not included. The sample spans 90,000 to 130,000 clones; the ten largest clones claim about 3.8%. The material sequenced was PBMCs. The receptors here all came from a man younger than 40 in good health and CMV-seronegative.

As for this clone: At one end, the junction sequence differs from germline, possibly due to a read error. The V call is TRBV6-6, the J call TRBJ1-3, with D perhaps TRBD1 (5 bases). The CDR3 contains 16 residues. Germline assignment: CDR1 MNHNY and CDR2 SVGAGI (reference sequence). CDR3 sequence reads: CASTTFGRGTGNTIYF. For the CDR3, the DNA is TGTGCCAGCACCACCTTTGGAAGGGGAACTGGAAATACCATATATTTT.

V usage is TRBV7-9 and J usage is TRBJ2-3; 7 positions agree with TRBD2. This CDR3 has 14 amino acids. Germline V lookup: CDR1 SEHNR, CDR2 FQNEAQ (reference sequence). J was trimmed by 1 base and V by 5 bases; bases with no gene match: 3. CDR3 DNA sequence: TGTGCCAGCAGCCCAGGACTAGGCACAGATACGCAGTATTTT. It yields the protein CASSPGLGTDTQYF.

This rearrangement joins TRBV11-2 to TRBJ2-2, with 10 bases aligning to TRBD1. V lost 5 bases, J lost 7 bases, and 4 bases stayed unmatched. Germline assignment: CDR1 SGHAT and CDR2 FQNNGV. CDR3 length equals 14 residues. The CDR3: CASSPGQGNGELFF. CDR3 nucleotide sequence: TGTGCCAGCAGCCCGGGACAGGGGAACGGGGAGCTGTTTTTT. Together with reference TRBV11-2 and TRBJ2-2, the CDR3 gives the full variable domain: EAGVAQSPRYKIIEKRQSVAFWCNPISGHATLYWYQQILGQGPKLLIQFQNNGVVDDSQLPKDRFSAERLKGVDSTLKIQPAKLEDSAVYLCASSPGQGNGELFFGEGSRLTVL.

The rearrangement links TRBV18 to TRBJ1-1, with a tentative D call TRBD1 (6 bases). CDR1 and CDR2 (germline): KGHSH, LQKENI. This CDR3 is built from 16 residues. V was cut by 3 bases and J by 1 base, with 15 bases left in between. The CDR3 DNA reads TGTGCCAGCTCACCCACTCGCTCACAGGGGAACACTGAAGCTTTCTTT. Its translation is CASSPTRSQGNTEAFF.

The DNA of the CDR3 is TGCGCCAGCAGCTTGGCGGGGGGCACCGACGAGCAGTACTTC. This sequence encodes CASSLAGGTDEQYF. The rearrangement links TRBV5-1 to TRBJ2-7, with D possibly TRBD2 on 7 matching bases. Germline-derived CDR1 and CDR2 are SGHRS and YFSETQ. The CDR3 has 14 residues. Trimming shortened V by 0 bases and J by 5 bases, and 12 bases separated the two germline ends.

The chain employs TRBV5-1 and TRBJ2-3; weak D call: TRBD1 (6 bases). Germline-derived CDR1 and CDR2 are SGHRS and YFSETQ. V lost 3 bases to trimming and J lost 0 bases, with 14 bases between them. The CDR3 is 16 residues long. Written as DNA, the CDR3 is TGCGCCAGCAGCTCCGAGGACAGTACCAGCACAGATACGCAGTATTTT. Its translation: CASSSEDSTSTDTQYF. The variable domain in full, completed from reference TRBV5-1 and TRBJ2-3, reads KAGVTQTPRYLIKTRGQQVTLSCSPISGHRSVSWYQQTPGQGLQFLFEYFSETQRNKGNFPGRFSGRQFSNSRSEMNVSTLELGDSALYLCASSSEDSTSTDTQYFGPGTRLTVL.

The rearrangement links TRBV5-1 to TRBJ1-6, with TRBD1 matching over 10 bases. After removal of 7 bases from V and 11 bases from J, the junction contained 9 bases not matched to a gene. CDR3 size: 14 residues. CDR1 and CDR2 (germline): SGHRS, YFSETQ. The CDR3 sequence is CASSLGTGEAPLHF. DNA for the CDR3: TGCGCCAGCTCACTCGGGACAGGGGAGGCACCCCTCCACTTT.

V is TRBV15 and J is TRBJ2-1, with 10 bases fitting TRBD2. The CDR3 runs 16 residues. Per germline, CDR1 LNHNV and CDR2 YYDKDF (reference sequence). Trimming removed 9 bases from V and 2 bases from J; junction bases left unmatched: 10. CDR3 nucleotides: TGTGCCACAGCTCAGCGGGGGGGCCTAACCTACAATGAGCAGTTCTTC. It yields the protein CATAQRGGLTYNEQFF.

The V and J genes are TRBV4-2 and TRBJ2-2, with D hard to call. Germline-derived CDR1 and CDR2 are LGHNA and YNFKEQ. The CDR3 consists of 15 residues. V lost 0 bases and J 7 bases, leaving 12 bases between the germline ends. CDR3 coding DNA: TGTGCCAGCAGCCAAGATTATAGCTACGACGGGGAGCTGTTTTTT. This sequence encodes CASSQDYSYDGELFF.

The chain carries TRBV7-2 and TRBJ2-3; 9 bases are a match to TRBD2. The CDR3 has 15 residues. Trimming removed 2 bases from V and 1 base from J; junction bases left unmatched: 1. Per the germline V gene, CDR1 is SGHTA and CDR2 is FQGNSA. In DNA form, the CDR3 reads TGTGCCAGCAGCTTACGCGGGGGGGGCACAGATACGCAGTATTTT. This sequence encodes CASSLRGGGTDTQYF.

This CDR3 is CAVRSSIGYTF. Here the CDR3 DNA reads TGTGCCGTGCGATCGAGTATAGGCTACACCTTC. The rearrangement uses TRBV7-6 and TRBJ1-2, with unresolved D. The CDR3 sequence is 11 residues long. Germline V CDR1 and CDR2: SGHVS, FNYEAQ. V was clipped by 11 bases and J by 8 bases, with 15 bases between them.

This rearrangement joins TRBV11-2 to TRBJ2-1; 8 bases agree with TRBD2. There are 16 residues in the CDR3. J gave up 8 bases and V 2 bases, and 11 bases lay outside the gene matches. Germline V gives CDR1 SGHAT, CDR2 FQNNGV. The CDR3 coding sequence is TGTGCCAGCAGCTTATCTCCGGGACTAGAAAGAGATGAGCAGTTCTTC. Its protein product is CASSLSPGLERDEQFF.

The gene calls are TRBV18 and TRBJ2-5; TRBD2 aligns across 13 bases. Germline V gene data show CDR1 as KGHSH and CDR2 as LQKENI. CDR3 length: 17 residues. V dropped 2 bases and J dropped 0; count of bases not matched to a gene: 3. CDR3 sequence (DNA): TGTGCCAGCTCACCATTCGGGACTAGCGGGAACCAAGAGACCCAGTACTTC. Translating it yields CASSPFGTSGNQETQYF.

This chain joins TRBV11-2 and TRBJ2-7, with TRBD2 identical over 7 bases. The germline CDR1 and CDR2 sequences are SGHAT and FQNNGV. The trim removed 4 bases at V and 3 bases at J, leaving 9 bases unmatched. The CDR3 runs 15 residues. Here the CDR3 DNA reads TGTGCCAGCAGCTACGCCTGGGGAGGGAACTACGAGCAGTACTTC. Protein: CASSYAWGGNYEQYF.

V gene TRBV27 combines with J gene TRBJ1-5; 9 nucleotides line up with TRBD1. Germline CDR1 is MNHEY and CDR2 is SMNVEV (reference sequence). The trim removed 1 base at V and 3 bases at J, leaving 1 base unmatched. The CDR3 length is 15 residues. The CDR3 protein is CASSLWTGDNQPQHF. CDR3 in DNA: TGTGCCAGCAGTTTATGGACAGGGGACAATCAGCCCCAGCATTTT.

The CDR3 here is CAWRRIWPGELFF. In DNA form, the CDR3 reads TGTGCCTGGAGACGAATCTGGCCCGGGGAGCTGTTTTTT. The V call is TRBV30, the J call TRBJ2-2; no clear D gene. The ends were cut back, 3 bases at V and 6 bases at J, with 11 bases in the middle. The CDR3 is 13 amino acids. The germline CDR1 and CDR2 sequences are GTSNPN and SVGIG (reference sequence).

V usage is TRBV4-2 and J usage is TRBJ2-2; D might be TRBD2 (6 bases). Per the germline V gene, CDR1 is LGHNA and CDR2 is YNFKEQ. V gave up 0 bases and J gave up 6 bases, with 11 bases separating them. The CDR3 is 15 amino acids. As DNA, the CDR3 is TGTGCCAGCAGCCAAGAAGCGGGTGAACCCGGGGAGCTGTTTTTT. The encoded protein is CASSQEAGEPGELFF.